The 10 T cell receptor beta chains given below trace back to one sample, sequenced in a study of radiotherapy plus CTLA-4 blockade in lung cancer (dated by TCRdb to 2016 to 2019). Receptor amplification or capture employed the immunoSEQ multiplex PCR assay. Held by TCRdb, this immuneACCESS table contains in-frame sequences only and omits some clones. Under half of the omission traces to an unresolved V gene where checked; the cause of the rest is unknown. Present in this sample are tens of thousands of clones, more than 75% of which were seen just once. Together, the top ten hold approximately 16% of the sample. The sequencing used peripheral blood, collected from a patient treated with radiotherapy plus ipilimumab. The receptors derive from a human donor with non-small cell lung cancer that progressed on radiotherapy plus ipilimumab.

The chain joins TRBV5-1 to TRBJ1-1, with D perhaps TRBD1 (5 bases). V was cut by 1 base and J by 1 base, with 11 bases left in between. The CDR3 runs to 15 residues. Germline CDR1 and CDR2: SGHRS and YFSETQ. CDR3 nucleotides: TGCGCCAGCAGCTTGATGGGACTTTCGAACACTGAAGCTTTCTTT. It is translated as CASSLMGLSNTEAFF.

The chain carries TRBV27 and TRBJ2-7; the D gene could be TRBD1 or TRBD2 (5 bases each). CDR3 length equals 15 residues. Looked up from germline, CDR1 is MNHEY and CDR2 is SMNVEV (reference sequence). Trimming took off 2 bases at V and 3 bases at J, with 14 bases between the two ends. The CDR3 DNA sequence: TGTGCCAGCAGTTTAACCCGGGGCAGCCTCTACGAGCAGTACTTC. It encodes CASSLTRGSLYEQYF.

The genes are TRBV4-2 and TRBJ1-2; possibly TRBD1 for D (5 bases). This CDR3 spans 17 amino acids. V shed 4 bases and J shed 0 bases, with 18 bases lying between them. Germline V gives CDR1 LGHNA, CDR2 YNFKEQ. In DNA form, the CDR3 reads TGTGCCAGCAGCCCCCATTTGGGACCCGACTCTAACTATGGCTACACCTTC. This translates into CASSPHLGPDSNYGYTF.

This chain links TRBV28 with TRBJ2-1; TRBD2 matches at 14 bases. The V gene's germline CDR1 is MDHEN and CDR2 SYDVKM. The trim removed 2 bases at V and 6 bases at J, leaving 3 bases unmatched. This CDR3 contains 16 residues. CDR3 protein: CASSLPGLAGVNEQFF. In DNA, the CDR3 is TGTGCCAGCAGTTTACCGGGACTAGCGGGGGTCAATGAGCAGTTCTTC.

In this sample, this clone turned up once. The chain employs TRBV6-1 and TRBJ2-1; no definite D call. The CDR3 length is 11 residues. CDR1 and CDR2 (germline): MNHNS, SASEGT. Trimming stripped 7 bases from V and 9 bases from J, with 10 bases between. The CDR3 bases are TGTGCCAGCACCATAGTCACTGAGCAGTTCTTC. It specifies CASTIVTEQFF.

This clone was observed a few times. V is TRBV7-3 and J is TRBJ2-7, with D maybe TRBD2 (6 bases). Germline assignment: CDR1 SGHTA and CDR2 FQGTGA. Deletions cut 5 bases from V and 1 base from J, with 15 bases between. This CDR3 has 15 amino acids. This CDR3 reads CASSISGGPSYEQYF. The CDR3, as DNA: TGTGCCAGCAGCATATCCGGGGGACCGTCCTACGAGCAGTACTTC.

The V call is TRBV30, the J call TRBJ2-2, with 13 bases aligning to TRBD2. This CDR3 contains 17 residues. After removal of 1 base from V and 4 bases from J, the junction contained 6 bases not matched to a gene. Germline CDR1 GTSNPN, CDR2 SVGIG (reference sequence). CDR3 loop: CAWSGRTSGRATGELFF. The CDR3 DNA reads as TGTGCCTGGAGTGGACGAACTAGCGGGAGGGCCACCGGGGAGCTGTTTTTT.

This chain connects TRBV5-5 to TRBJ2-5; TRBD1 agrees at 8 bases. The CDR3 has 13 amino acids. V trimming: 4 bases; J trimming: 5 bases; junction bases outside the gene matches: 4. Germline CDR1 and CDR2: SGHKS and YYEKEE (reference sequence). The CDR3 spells CASSVTGGETQYF. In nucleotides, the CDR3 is TGTGCCAGCAGCGTAACAGGGGGGGAGACCCAGTACTTC.

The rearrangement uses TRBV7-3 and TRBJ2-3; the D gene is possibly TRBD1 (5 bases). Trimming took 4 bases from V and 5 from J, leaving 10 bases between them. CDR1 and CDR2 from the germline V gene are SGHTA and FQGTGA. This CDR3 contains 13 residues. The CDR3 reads CASSSSGIDTQYF. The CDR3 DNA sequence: TGTGCCAGCAGCTCCTCAGGGATAGATACGCAGTATTTT.

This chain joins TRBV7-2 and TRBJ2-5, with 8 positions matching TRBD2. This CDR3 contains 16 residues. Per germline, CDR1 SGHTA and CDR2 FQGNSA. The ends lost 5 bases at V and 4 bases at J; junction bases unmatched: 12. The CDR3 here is CASSPPSGGRGETQYF. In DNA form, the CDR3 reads TGTGCCAGCAGCCCCCCCTCGGGGGGGCGAGGAGAGACCCAGTACTTC.